This T cell receptor beta chain originates from a study of blood T cell repertoires in COVID-19. About the research overall: The origin of the acute and convalescent COVID-19 samples was the United States, Italy and Spain. T cells, B-cell-depleted T cells, or PBMCs provided the cDNA or gDNA that served as material.

Original handling: Scientists estimated how many nucleated cells there were by amplifying reference gene primers. Produced via immunoSEQ multiplex PCR; TCRdb's table is partial and in-frame only. That table furnishes V, J and clone size, whereas the DNA furnished D and trimming. The sample lists some 200,000 clones; around nine tenths were seen once. In germline, CDR1 is SGHRS, CDR2 YFSETQ. This CDR3 comprises 15 residues. The V end lost 5 bases, the J end lost 0 bases, and 12 bases lay between the germline ends. The chain combines TRBV5-1 with TRBJ2-1; D possibly corresponds to TRBD1 (6 bases). The TCR comes from a man in his sixties with active or convalescent COVID-19. The sequenced sample was peripheral blood. CDR3 loop: CASRWTESSYNEQFF. The CDR3, as DNA: TGCGCCAGCAGGTGGACAGAGAGCTCCTACAATGAGCAGTTCTTC.